The clone carrying this T cell receptor beta chain is a singleton in its sample. These data belong to a study of blood T cell repertoires in COVID-19. Germline assignment: CDR1 SGHTA and CDR2 FQGNSA. With 1 base clipped from V and 6 bases from J, the junction kept 6 bases outside the gene matches. CDR3 size: 16 residues. Assay used: immunoSEQ multiplex PCR; TCRdb lists only in-frame clones, some missing. The top ten clones hold around 2.8% of a sample with some 250,000 clones, approximately 86% of them seen once. This receptor was identified in a woman in her 30s who had recovered from COVID-19. The rearrangement joins TRBV7-2 to TRBJ1-5; 10 positions match TRBD1. The sequenced sample was peripheral blood. The CDR3 DNA reads as TGTGCCAGCAGCTTAGACGGGACAGGGGTTTCTCAGCCCCAGCATTTT. This gives the protein CASSLDGTGVSQPQHF.